Below, 4 T cell receptor beta chains from the same sample are listed, as sequenced in a study of cytomegalovirus exposure and HLA in healthy donors. The protocol was immunoSEQ multiplex PCR, while the TCRdb copy is restricted to in-frame clones and leaves out a portion. The table shows about 240,000 clones, with about 86% occurring only once. What was sequenced was PBMCs. These receptors were collected from a young woman in good health and CMV-seropositive.

The rearrangement links TRBV7-8 to TRBJ2-3; 9 positions agree with TRBD2. Germline V gene data show CDR1 as SGHVS and CDR2 as FQNEAQ. CDR3 length: 16 residues. After removal of 2 bases from V and 1 base from J, the junction contained 4 bases not matched to a gene. CDR3 sequence (DNA): TGTGCCAGCAGCTTATTTTCTAGCGGGGGCACAGATACGCAGTATTTT. Its translation: CASSLFSSGGTDTQYF.

V and J are TRBV5-1 and TRBJ2-7; 7 nucleotides line up with TRBD1. Germline-derived CDR1 and CDR2 are SGHRS and YFSETQ. CDR3 length equals 16 residues. Germline trimming cut 3 bases from V and 2 bases from J; bases unmatched to any gene: 11. CDR3 nucleotides: TGCGCCAGCAGCTCCCCAGGGGGTCTCAGAGCCTACGAGCAGTACTTC. It is translated as CASSSPGGLRAYEQYF.

This chain links TRBV27 with TRBJ2-7; TRBD2 matches 11 bases. The junction had 8 bases not matched to a gene; V was cut back by 6 bases and J by 4 bases. Germline-derived CDR1 and CDR2 are MNHEY and SMNVEV (reference sequence). The CDR3 is 15 amino acids. The CDR3 sequence: CASRTGTSGLYEQYF. CDR3 in DNA: TGTGCCAGCAGAACCGGGACTAGCGGACTATACGAGCAGTACTTC.

The J gene is TRBJ2-7, the V gene TRBV5-1, with 7 bases aligning to TRBD1. V shed 4 bases and J 5 bases; nucleotides not matched to a gene: 6. CDR1 is SGHRS and CDR2 is YFSETQ in the germline V gene. The CDR3 has 13 amino acids. The CDR3 nucleotides read TGCGCCAGCAGCCGTAAAGGGGGCGACGAGCAGTACTTC. Translation gives CASSRKGGDEQYF.